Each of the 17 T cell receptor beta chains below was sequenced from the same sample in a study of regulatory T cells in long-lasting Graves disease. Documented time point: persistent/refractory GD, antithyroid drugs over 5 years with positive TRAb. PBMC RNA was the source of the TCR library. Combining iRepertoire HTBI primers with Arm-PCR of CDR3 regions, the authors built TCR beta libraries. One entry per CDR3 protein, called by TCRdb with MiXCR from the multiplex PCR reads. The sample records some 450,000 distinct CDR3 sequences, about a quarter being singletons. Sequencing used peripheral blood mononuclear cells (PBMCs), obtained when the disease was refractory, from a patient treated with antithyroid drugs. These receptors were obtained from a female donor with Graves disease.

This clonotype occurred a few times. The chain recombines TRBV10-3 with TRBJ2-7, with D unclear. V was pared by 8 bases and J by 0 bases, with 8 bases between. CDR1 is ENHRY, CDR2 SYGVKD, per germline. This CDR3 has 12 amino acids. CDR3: CAIGPDSYEQYF. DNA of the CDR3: TGTGCCATCGGGCCGGACTCCTACGAGCAGTACTTC.

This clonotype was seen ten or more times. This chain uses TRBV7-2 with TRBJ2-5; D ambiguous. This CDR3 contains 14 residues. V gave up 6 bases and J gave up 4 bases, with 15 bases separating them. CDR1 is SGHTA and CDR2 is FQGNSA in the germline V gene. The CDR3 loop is CASSFVGSGETQYF. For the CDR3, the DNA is TGTGCCAGCAGTTTCGTTGGGTCCGGAGAGACCCAGTACTTC.

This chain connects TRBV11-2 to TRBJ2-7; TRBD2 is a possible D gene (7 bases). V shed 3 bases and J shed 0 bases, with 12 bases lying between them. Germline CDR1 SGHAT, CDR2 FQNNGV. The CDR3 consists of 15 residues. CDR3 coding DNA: TGTGCCAGCAGCTTGGGAGGGACAAACTCCTACGAGCAGTACTTC. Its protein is CASSLGGTNSYEQYF.

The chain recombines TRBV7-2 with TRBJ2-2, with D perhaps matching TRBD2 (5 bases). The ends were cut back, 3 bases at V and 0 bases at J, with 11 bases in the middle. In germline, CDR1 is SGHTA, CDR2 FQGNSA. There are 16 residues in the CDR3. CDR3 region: CASSFVPAANTGELFF. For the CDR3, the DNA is TGTGCCAGCAGCTTCGTCCCAGCGGCGAACACCGGGGAGCTGTTTTTT.

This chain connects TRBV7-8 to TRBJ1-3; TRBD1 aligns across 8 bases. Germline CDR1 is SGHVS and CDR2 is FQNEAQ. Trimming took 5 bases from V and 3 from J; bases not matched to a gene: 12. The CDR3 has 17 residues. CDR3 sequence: CASSEEELTGVGNTIYF. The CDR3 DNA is TGTGCCAGCAGCGAAGAAGAATTGACAGGGGTTGGAAACACCATATATTTT.

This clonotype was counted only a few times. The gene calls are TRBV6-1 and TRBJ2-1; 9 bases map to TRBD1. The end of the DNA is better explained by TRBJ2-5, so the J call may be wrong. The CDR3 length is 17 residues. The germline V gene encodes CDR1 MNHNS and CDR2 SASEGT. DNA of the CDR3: TGTGCCAGCACCTCCTGGGGTGGACAGGGGCCACAAGAGACCCAGTACTTC. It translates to CASTSWGGQGPQETQYF.

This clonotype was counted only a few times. CDR3 loop: CSAIDSLGGNTIYF. CDR3 nucleotides: TGCAGTGCTATAGACTCTCTTGGTGGAAACACCATATATTTT. The genes are TRBV20-1 and TRBJ1-3; no reliable D call. The CDR3 has 14 residues. Trimming shortened V by 4 bases and J by 3 bases, and 13 bases separated the two germline ends. CDR1 and CDR2 (germline): DFQATT, SNEGSKA (reference sequence).

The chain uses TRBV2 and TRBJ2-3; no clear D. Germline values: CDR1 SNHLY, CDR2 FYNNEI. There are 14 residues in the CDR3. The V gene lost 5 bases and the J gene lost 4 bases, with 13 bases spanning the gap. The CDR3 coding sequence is TGTGCCAGCAGTATTTCAGAGGTAGCAGATACGCAGTATTTT. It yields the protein CASSISEVADTQYF.

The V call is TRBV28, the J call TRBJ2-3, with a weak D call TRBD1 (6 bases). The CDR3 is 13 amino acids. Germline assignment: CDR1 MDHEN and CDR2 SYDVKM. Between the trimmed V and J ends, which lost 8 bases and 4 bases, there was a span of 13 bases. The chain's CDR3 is CASAPQGSDTQYF. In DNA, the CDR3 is TGTGCCAGCGCACCACAGGGATCAGATACGCAGTATTTT.

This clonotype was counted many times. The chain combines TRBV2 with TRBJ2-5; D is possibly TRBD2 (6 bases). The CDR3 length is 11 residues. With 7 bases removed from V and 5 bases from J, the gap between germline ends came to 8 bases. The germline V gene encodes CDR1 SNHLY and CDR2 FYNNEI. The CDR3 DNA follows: TGTGCCAGCATGCTAGCGGAGACCCAGTACTTC. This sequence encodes CASMLAETQYF.

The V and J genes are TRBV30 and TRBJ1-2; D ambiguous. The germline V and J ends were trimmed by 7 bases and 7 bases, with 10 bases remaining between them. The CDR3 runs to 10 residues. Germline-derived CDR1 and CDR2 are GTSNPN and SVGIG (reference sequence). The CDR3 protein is CASSPGGYTF. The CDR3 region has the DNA TGTGCCTCCAGCCCCGGTGGCTACACCTTC.

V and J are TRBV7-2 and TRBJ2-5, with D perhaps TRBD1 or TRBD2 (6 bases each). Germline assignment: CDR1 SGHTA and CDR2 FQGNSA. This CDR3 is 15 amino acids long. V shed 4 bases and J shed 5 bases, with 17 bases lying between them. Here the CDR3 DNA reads TGTGCCAGCAGCTCCTTTCGACGGGGGCAGGAGACCCAGTACTTC. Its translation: CASSSFRRGQETQYF.

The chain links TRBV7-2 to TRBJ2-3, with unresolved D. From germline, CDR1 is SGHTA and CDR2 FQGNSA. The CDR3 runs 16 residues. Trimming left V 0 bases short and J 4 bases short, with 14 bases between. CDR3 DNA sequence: TGTGCCAGCAGCTTAGCTGGTGGGATGGTGGCAGATACGCAGTATTTT. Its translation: CASSLAGGMVADTQYF.

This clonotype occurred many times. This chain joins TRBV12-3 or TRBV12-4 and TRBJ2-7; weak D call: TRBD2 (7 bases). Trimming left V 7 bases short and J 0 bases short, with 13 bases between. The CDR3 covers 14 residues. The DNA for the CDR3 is TGTGCCAGCAATTCTGCGGGGGCCTCCTACGAGCAGTACTTC. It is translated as CASNSAGASYEQYF.

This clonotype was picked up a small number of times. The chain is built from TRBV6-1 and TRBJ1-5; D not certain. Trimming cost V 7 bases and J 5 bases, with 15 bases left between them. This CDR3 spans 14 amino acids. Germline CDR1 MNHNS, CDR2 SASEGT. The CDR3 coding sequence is TGTGCCAGCAATGGGAGGGCGTGGGATCAGCCCCAGCATTTT. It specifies CASNGRAWDQPQHF.

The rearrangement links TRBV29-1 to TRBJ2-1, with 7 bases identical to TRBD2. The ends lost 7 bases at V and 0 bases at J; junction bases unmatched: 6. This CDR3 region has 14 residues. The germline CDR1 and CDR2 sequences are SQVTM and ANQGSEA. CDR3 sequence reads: CSARPSGSYNEQFF. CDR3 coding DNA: TGCAGCGCCCGGCCTAGCGGCTCCTACAATGAGCAGTTCTTC.

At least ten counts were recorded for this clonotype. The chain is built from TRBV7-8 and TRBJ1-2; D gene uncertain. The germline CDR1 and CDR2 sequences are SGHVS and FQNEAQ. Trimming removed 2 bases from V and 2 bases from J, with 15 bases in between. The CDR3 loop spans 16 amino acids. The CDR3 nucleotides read TGTGCCAGCAGCTTATTGGCAGTAGGGCAGAACTATGGCTACACCTTC. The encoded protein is CASSLLAVGQNYGYTF.